The rows below give T cell receptor beta chains drawn from one sample of a study of early T cells in non-severe SARS-CoV-2 infection. TCRdb ran MiXCR on the 5' RACE reads and lists one entry per CDR3 protein. Counted here are roughly 100,000 distinct CDR3 sequences, 14% occurring once; the ten biggest clones make up under 6.5%. The sample comprised whole blood. The receptor set was obtained from an adult who was a healthcare worker with PCR-confirmed SARS-CoV-2 infection or an uninfected control (not recorded which). Both conserved end residues are part of each CDR3. D genes are given only for firm matches. Rows may omit the clone size; those that give it use once, few, many or a size class.

CDR3nt: TGTGCCAGCAGCTCAATTCGGACAGGGACAGATACGCAGTATTTT
CDR3aa: CASSSIRTGTDTQYF
j_gene: TRBJ2-3
d_gene: TRBD1
abundance: -
v_gene: TRBV7-9

CDR3nt: TGCAGCGCCGCGATCAGCTCCTACAATGAGCAGTTCTTC
CDR3aa: CSAAISSYNEQFF
j_gene: TRBJ2-1
d_gene: -
abundance: few
v_gene: TRBV29-1

CDR3nt: TGCGCCAGCAGTCGGGAACAGGGGCTGAACACTGAAGCTTTCTTT
CDR3aa: CASSREQGLNTEAFF
j_gene: TRBJ1-1
d_gene: TRBD1
abundance: few
v_gene: TRBV10-1

CDR3nt: TGTGCCACCAACGGGGGGGCAGAAAACACCGGGGAGCTGTTTTTT
CDR3aa: CATNGGAENTGELFF
j_gene: TRBJ2-2
d_gene: TRBD2
abundance: few
v_gene: TRBV10-3

CDR3nt: TGTGCCAGCAGCGGGGAGGGGGGATACAATGAGCAGTTCTTC
CDR3aa: CASSGEGGYNEQFF
j_gene: TRBJ2-1
d_gene: -
abundance: few
v_gene: TRBV27

CDR3nt: TGTGCCAGTAGAGACAGACACTACGAGCAGTACTTC
CDR3aa: CASRDRHYEQYF
j_gene: TRBJ2-7
d_gene: -
abundance: many
v_gene: TRBV6-1

CDR3nt: TGTGCCAGCAGCTCACTAGCGGGGGGGCCGAGAGAGCAGTACTTC
CDR3aa: CASSSLAGGPREQYF
j_gene: TRBJ2-7
d_gene: TRBD2
abundance: -
v_gene: TRBV3-1

CDR3nt: TGCGCCAGCAGCCCCACGAGTCAGCTCTACAATGAGCAGTTCTTC
CDR3aa: CASSPTSQLYNEQFF
j_gene: TRBJ2-1
d_gene: -
abundance: many
v_gene: TRBV10-2

CDR3nt: TGTGCCAGCAGTGACAGGGGGATATACAATGAGCAGTTCTTC
CDR3aa: CASSDRGIYNEQFF
j_gene: TRBJ2-1
d_gene: TRBD1
abundance: many
v_gene: TRBV2

CDR3nt: TGTGCCAGCAGTCTAAAGACAGCCTACGAGCAGTACTTC
CDR3aa: CASSLKTAYEQYF
j_gene: TRBJ2-7
d_gene: -
abundance: -
v_gene: TRBV27

CDR3nt: TGTGCCAGCAGCTTAGGCGGGCATAATGAAAAACTGTTTTTT
CDR3aa: CASSLGGHNEKLFF
j_gene: TRBJ1-4
d_gene: -
abundance: many
v_gene: TRBV7-2

CDR3nt: TGTGCCAGCAGTTTACTAGCGGGGGTTTCCGAGCAGTACTTC
CDR3aa: CASSLLAGVSEQYF
j_gene: TRBJ2-7
d_gene: TRBD2
abundance: -
v_gene: TRBV6-1

CDR3nt: TGTGCCACCAGTGATTCCGGGGCAATGGCCTATGGCTACACCTTC
CDR3aa: CATSDSGAMAYGYTF
j_gene: TRBJ1-2
d_gene: -
abundance: -
v_gene: TRBV24-1

CDR3nt: TGTGCCAGCAGTTTGACGGAGACTAGTGGCTACACCTTC
CDR3aa: CASSLTETSGYTF
j_gene: TRBJ1-2
d_gene: -
abundance: -
v_gene: TRBV28

CDR3nt: TGTGCCTCATCTTGGGCGGATTTCACAGATACGCAGTATTTT
CDR3aa: CASSWADFTDTQYF
j_gene: TRBJ2-3
d_gene: -
abundance: -
v_gene: TRBV5-4

CDR3nt: TGCGCCAGCAGCCCGACTAGCGGGGGGGCGGAGACAGATACGCAGTATTTT
CDR3aa: CASSPTSGGAETDTQYF
j_gene: TRBJ2-3
d_gene: TRBD2
abundance: -
v_gene: TRBV5-1

CDR3nt: TGTGCCAGCAGCTGGGGGCGTAGGACCGCGTCTCTCCACTTT
CDR3aa: CASSWGRRTASLHF
j_gene: TRBJ1-6
d_gene: -
abundance: few
v_gene: TRBV7-2

CDR3nt: TGTGCCAGCAGCGTAGGGACAGGGCCCCGCACAGATACGCAGTATTTT
CDR3aa: CASSVGTGPRTDTQYF
j_gene: TRBJ2-3
d_gene: TRBD1
abundance: few
v_gene: TRBV9

CDR3nt: TGCAGTGCTAGTGGACAGGCAGGGGATACGCAGTATTTT
CDR3aa: CSASGQAGDTQYF
j_gene: TRBJ2-3
d_gene: TRBD1
abundance: -
v_gene: TRBV20-1

CDR3nt: TGTGCCAGCAGCTTAGGAGGGACAGGGTTCTATGGCTACACCTTC
CDR3aa: CASSLGGTGFYGYTF
j_gene: TRBJ1-2
d_gene: TRBD1
abundance: few
v_gene: TRBV7-6

CDR3nt: TGCGCCAGCAGCCAAGACGCTAGCGGGGGGGCTATAGAGACCCAGTACTTC
CDR3aa: CASSQDASGGAIETQYF
j_gene: TRBJ2-5
d_gene: TRBD2
abundance: few
v_gene: TRBV4-3

CDR3nt: TGTGCCAGCAGTTTATCAGGGGTAGCCAAAAACATTCAGTACTTC
CDR3aa: CASSLSGVAKNIQYF
j_gene: TRBJ2-4
d_gene: -
abundance: few
v_gene: TRBV28

CDR3nt: TGTGCCAGCAGTTTACAGGGGGGGAACACCGGGGAGCTGTTTTTT
CDR3aa: CASSLQGGNTGELFF
j_gene: TRBJ2-2
d_gene: TRBD1
abundance: few
v_gene: TRBV6-5

CDR3nt: TGTGCCAGCAGTTCTAGGGGTGAGCAGTTCTTC
CDR3aa: CASSSRGEQFF
j_gene: TRBJ2-1
d_gene: -
abundance: few
v_gene: TRBV28

CDR3nt: TGTGCCAGCAGCCTCCTAGGTTCCCATAACACTGAAGCTTTCTTT
CDR3aa: CASSLLGSHNTEAFF
j_gene: TRBJ1-1
d_gene: -
abundance: few
v_gene: TRBV3-1

CDR3nt: TGTGCCAGCAGCTTGGAGAACAGGGTTAATGAAAAACTGTTTTTT
CDR3aa: CASSLENRVNEKLFF
j_gene: TRBJ1-4
d_gene: -
abundance: many
v_gene: TRBV5-4

CDR3nt: TGTGCCAGCAGTCCTCAGAACACTGAAGCTTTCTTT
CDR3aa: CASSPQNTEAFF
j_gene: TRBJ1-1
d_gene: -
abundance: many
v_gene: TRBV7-9

CDR3nt: TGTGCCAGCAGCTTAGACAGGTATCTCTACGAGCAGTACTTC
CDR3aa: CASSLDRYLYEQYF
j_gene: TRBJ2-7
d_gene: -
abundance: -
v_gene: TRBV7-2